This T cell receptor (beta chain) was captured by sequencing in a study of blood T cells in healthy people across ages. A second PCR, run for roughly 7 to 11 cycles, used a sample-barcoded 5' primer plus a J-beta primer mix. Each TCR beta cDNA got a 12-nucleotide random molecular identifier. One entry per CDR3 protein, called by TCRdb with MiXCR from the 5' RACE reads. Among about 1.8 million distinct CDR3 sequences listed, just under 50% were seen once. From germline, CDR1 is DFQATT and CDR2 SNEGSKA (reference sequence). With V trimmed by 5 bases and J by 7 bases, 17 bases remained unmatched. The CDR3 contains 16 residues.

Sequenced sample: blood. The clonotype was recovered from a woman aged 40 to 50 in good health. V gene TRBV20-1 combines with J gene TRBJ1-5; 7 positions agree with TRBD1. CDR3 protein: CSALRGDYRGGQPQHF. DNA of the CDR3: TGCAGTGCTCTTAGAGGGGATTACAGGGGCGGGCAGCCCCAGCATTTT.